This TCR beta chain was captured in a study of blood T cells in healthy people across ages (dated by TCRdb to about 2015). Background for the entire study: In model experiments, roughly one uniquely barcoded TCR beta cDNA molecule per two T cells was captured by template switching. The study measured age-related changes in TCR beta repertoire diversity using deep sequencing normalized with unique cDNA molecular identifiers. The donors were split into four age groups: young (average 16 years), middle-aged (about 40), aged (around 67) and long-lived (roughly 86). To avoid experimental bias, donors of different ages were randomly spread across the sequencing lanes. Using the same blood draw, the study looked at two additional independent replicas of 1 million unique cDNA reads for two donors, one aged 18 to 30 and the other aged 80 or older.

V loses 3 bases of germline sequence and J loses 7 bases, and the interval between the two ends is 12 bases. Including cysteine and phenylalanine, the CDR3 has 13 amino acids. Only the CDR3 DNA is retained, 39 bases long and in frame from the first base. The 35 to 40 donors, aged about 6 to 95 years, were systemically healthy Caucasian individuals from Russia. Each donor gave 8 to 10 milliliters of peripheral blood, collected into EDTA-treated Vacutainer tubes. Ficoll-Paque density-gradient centrifugation was used to isolate PBMCs, with at least 7 million per sample. Trizol reagent was used to extract total RNA from PBMCs, with at least 6 micrograms per sample. For every donor, flow cytometry on a PBMC aliquot measured the percentage of naive CD45RAhigh/CD27high T cells. Broader findings and caveats from the paper: Observed TCR beta diversity correlated strongly with the percentage of naive T cells measured by flow cytometry. Observed TCR beta diversity per million T cells fell roughly linearly with age, and a significant reduction was already apparent by age approximately 41. Conclusive comparison of naive and antigen-experienced compartments was prevented by the profiling of bulk unsorted PBMCs. Compared with the aged group, the long-lived group had more naive CD4+ T cells, fewer expanded clones and increased TCR diversity, suggesting age selection. Estimates of total diversity from one million sequenced T cells were regarded as lower bounds and underestimates. Because the CMV infection status of the donors was unknown, age-related changes in expanded clonotypes may potentially have been confounded.

The receptor library was made with 5' RACE. Sequencing was performed on an Illumina HiSeq 2500. A second PCR of about 7 to 12 cycles was run with a J-beta primer mix and a sample-barcoded 5' primer. Each TCR beta cDNA molecule received a unique molecular identifier from a template-switch 5' adaptor carrying 12 random nucleotides. Each sample yielded at least 2.5 million CDR3-containing paired-end reads. First-strand cDNA was synthesized from all RNA with the Mint cDNA synthesis kit, primed by a TRBC-specific oligonucleotide. Following uracil-DNA glycosylase treatment, all cDNA underwent a first 18-cycle PCR with the universal primers M1SS and BC2_uni_R. As for the original processing: Normalization of each sample was performed by random selection of 1 million high-quality reads, each carrying a distinct molecular identifier. Instead of being binned into consensus sequences, reads with shared molecular identifiers were discarded. MiTCR, run with a Q25 quality threshold and the strictest error-elimination algorithm, handled CDR3 identification, clonotype clustering and error correction. A nonparametric unseen species model with Euler transformation was used to estimate a lower bound on total TCR beta diversity. The public reads were quality trimmed at Q25 with fastp and then assembled into clones with MiXCR by TCRdb, keeping productive beta chains. Under each unique CDR3 protein, matching rows form one entry showing the most common genes and DNA. The V and J calls reflect TCRdb's pipeline rather than the authors' work. Recorded for this sample are about a million distinct CDR3 sequences; roughly 52% of them occurred a single time. The ten largest clones take up around 15% of the sample.

As to this clonotype: Its antigen is currently not known. Per-nucleotide qualities are absent, and no much larger clonotype sits a single base away.

Sequenced input: blood. The sequence derives from a man aged 25-40 years in good health. Here the chain combines TRBV12-3 or TRBV12-4 and TRBJ1-2, with a weak D call of TRBD1 (5 bases match). The nucleotides are TGTGCCAGCAGTTTGGGGCCTCCACGTGGCTACACCTTC. Translation gives CASSLGPPRGYTF.